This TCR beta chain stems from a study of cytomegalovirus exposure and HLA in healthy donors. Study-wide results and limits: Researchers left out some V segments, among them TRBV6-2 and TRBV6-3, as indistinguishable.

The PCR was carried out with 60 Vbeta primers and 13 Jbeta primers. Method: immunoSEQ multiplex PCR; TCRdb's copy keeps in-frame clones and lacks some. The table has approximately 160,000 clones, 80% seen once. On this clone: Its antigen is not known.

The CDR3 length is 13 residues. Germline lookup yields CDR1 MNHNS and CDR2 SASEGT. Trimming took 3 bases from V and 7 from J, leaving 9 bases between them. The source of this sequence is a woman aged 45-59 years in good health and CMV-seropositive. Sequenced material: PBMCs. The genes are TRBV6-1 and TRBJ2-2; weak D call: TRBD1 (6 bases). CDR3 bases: TGTGCCAGCAGTGAGACAGGTTTCGGGGAGCTGTTTTTT. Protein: CASSETGFGELFF.